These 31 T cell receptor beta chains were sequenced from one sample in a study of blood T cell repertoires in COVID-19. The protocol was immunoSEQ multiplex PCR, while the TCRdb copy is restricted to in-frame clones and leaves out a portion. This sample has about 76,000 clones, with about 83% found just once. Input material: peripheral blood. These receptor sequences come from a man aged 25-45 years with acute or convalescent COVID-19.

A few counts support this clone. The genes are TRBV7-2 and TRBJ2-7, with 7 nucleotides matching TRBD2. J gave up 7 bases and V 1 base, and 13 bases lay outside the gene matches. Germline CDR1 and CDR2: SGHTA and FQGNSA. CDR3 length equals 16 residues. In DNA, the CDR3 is TGTGCCAGCAGCTTAGACGAGCGGGACTGGGCTGAAGAGCAGTACTTC. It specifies CASSLDERDWAEEQYF.

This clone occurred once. CDR3 nucleotides: TGTGCCATTGGACTAGCGGGAGCCTACGAGCAGTACTTC. Protein: CAIGLAGAYEQYF. The chain couples TRBV12-3 or TRBV12-4 to TRBJ2-7, with TRBD2 matching 13 bases. The CDR3 has 13 amino acids. Germline trimming cut 10 bases from V and 2 bases from J; bases unmatched to any gene: 2.

The CDR3 DNA follows: TGTGCCAGTAGTATCGGGACTAGTCGACCAGAGCAGTTCTTC. Protein sequence: CASSIGTSRPEQFF. The chain has TRBV19 and TRBJ2-1, with 8 bases fitting TRBD2. The J segment lost 10 bases and the V segment lost 3 bases, leaving 8 bases of the junction unmatched. In germline, CDR1 is LNHDA, CDR2 SQIVND (reference sequence). The CDR3 consists of 14 residues.

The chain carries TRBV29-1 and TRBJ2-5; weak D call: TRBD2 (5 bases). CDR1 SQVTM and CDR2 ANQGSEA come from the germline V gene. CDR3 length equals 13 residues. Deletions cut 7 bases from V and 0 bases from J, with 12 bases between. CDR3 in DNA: TGCAGCGCCCAAGGCGGGTACCAAGAGACCCAGTACTTC. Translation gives CSAQGGYQETQYF. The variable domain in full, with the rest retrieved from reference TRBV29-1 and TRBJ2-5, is SAVISQKPSRDICQRGTSLTIQCQVDSQVTMMFWYRQQPGQSLTLIATANQGSEATYESGFVIDKFPISRPNLTFSTLTVSNMSPEDSSIYLCSAQGGYQETQYFGPGTRLLVL.

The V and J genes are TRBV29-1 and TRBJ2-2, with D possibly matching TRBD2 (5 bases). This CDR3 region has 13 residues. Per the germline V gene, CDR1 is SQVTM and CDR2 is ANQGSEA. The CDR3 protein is CAGKGTDTGELFF. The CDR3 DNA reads TGCGCGGGTAAGGGTACAGACACCGGGGAGCTGTTTTTT.

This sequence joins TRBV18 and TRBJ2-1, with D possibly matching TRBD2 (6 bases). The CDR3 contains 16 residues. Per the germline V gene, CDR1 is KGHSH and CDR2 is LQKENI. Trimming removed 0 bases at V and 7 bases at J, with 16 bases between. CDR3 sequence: CASSPPGGKVGNEQFF. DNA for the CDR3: TGTGCCAGCTCACCACCTGGCGGGAAGGTTGGGAATGAGCAGTTCTTC. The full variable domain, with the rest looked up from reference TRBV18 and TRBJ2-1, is NAGVMQNPRHLVRRRGQEARLRCSPMKGHSHVYWYRQLPEEGLKFMVYLQKENIIDESGMPKERFSAEFPKEGPSILRIQQVVRGDSAAYFCASSPPGGKVGNEQFFGPGTRLTVL.

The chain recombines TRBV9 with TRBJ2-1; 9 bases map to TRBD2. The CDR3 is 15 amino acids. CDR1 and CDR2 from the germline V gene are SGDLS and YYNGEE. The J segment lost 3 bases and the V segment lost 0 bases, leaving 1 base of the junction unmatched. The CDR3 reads CASSVASGNYNEQFF. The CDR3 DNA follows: TGTGCCAGCAGCGTAGCTAGCGGGAACTACAATGAGCAGTTCTTC.

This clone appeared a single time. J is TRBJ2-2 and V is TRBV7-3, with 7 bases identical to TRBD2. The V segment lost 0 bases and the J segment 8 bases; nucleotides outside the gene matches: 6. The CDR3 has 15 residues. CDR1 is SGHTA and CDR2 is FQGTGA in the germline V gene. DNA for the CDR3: TGTGCCAGCAGCTTAACGAGGGCGGGAGAAGGGGAGCTGTTTTTT. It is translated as CASSLTRAGEGELFF.

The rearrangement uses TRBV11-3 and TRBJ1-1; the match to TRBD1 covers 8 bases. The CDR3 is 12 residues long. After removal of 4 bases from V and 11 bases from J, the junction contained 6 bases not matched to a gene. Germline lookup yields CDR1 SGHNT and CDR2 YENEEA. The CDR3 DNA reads TGTGCCAGCAGCTCCGGACAGGGAGGCGCTTTCTTT. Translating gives CASSSGQGGAFF.

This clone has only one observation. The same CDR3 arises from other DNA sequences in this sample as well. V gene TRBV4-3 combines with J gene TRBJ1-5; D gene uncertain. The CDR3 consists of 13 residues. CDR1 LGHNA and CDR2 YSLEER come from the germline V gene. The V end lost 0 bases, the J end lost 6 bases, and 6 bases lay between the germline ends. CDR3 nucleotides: TGCGCCAGCAGCCAAGATCGGGGTCAGCCCCAGCATTTT. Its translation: CASSQDRGQPQHF.

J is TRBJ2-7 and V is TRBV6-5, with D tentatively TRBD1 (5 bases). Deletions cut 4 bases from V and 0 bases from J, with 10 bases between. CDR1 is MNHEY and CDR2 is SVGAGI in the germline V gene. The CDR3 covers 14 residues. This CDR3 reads CASSSRTSSYEQYF. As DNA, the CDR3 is TGTGCCAGCAGTTCGCGGACAAGCTCCTACGAGCAGTACTTC.

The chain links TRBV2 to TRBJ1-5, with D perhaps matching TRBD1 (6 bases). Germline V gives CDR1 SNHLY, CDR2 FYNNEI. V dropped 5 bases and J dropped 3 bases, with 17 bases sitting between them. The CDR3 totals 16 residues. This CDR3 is CASSPEGVKDNQPQHF. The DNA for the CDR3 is TGTGCCAGCAGTCCAGAGGGGGTGAAGGACAATCAGCCCCAGCATTTT.

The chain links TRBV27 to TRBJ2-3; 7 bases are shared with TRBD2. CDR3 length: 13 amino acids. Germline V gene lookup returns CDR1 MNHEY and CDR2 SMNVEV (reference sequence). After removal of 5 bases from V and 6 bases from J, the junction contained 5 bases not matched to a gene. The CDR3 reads CASSRGVVDTQYF. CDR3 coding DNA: TGTGCCAGCAGTCGGGGGGTCGTGGATACGCAGTATTTT.

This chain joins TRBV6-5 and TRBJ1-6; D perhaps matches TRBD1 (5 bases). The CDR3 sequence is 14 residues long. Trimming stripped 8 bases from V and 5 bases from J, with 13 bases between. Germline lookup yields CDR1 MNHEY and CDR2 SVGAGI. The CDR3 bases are TGTGCCAGCTCTCCCTTCAGGGATAATTCACCCCTCCACTTT. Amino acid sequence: CASSPFRDNSPLHF.

CDR3 sequence (DNA): TGCGCCAGCAGCTTAGCGGGAGAGGGAGTCGGGGAGCTGTTTTTT. Amino acid sequence: CASSLAGEGVGELFF. The chain combines TRBV5-1 with TRBJ2-2; 8 bases map to TRBD2. The CDR3 loop spans 15 amino acids. The J segment lost 7 bases and the V segment lost 2 bases, leaving 7 bases of the junction unmatched. Germline-derived CDR1 and CDR2 are SGHRS and YFSETQ. The full variable domain, rest sourced from reference TRBV5-1 and TRBJ2-2, is KAGVTQTPRYLIKTRGQQVTLSCSPISGHRSVSWYQQTPGQGLQFLFEYFSETQRNKGNFPGRFSGRQFSNSRSEMNVSTLELGDSALYLCASSLAGEGVGELFFGEGSRLTVL.

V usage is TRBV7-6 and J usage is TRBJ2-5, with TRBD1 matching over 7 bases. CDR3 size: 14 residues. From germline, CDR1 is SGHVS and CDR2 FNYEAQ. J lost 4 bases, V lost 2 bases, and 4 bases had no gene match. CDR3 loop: CASSLSNRGETQYF. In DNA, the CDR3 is TGTGCCAGCAGCTTAAGTAACAGGGGAGAGACCCAGTACTTC.

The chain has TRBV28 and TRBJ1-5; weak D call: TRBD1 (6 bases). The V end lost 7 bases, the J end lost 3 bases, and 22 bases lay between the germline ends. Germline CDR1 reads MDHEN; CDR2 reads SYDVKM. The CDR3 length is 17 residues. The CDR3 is CASNMYSMGHYNQPQHF. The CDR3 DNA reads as TGTGCCAGCAACATGTATTCGATGGGACACTACAATCAGCCCCAGCATTTT.

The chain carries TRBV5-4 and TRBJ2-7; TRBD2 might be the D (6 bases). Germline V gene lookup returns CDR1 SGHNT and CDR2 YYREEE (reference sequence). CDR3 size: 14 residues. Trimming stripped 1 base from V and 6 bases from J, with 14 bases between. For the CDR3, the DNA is TGTGCCAGCAGCTTGCTGAGCGGGCGGGGCGAGCAGTACTTC. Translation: CASSLLSGRGEQYF. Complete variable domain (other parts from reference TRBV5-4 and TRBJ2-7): ETGVTQSPTHLIKTRGQQVTLRCSSQSGHNTVSWYQQALGQGPQFIFQYYREEENGRGNFPPRFSGLQFPNYSSELNVNALELDDSALYLCASSLLSGRGEQYFGPGTRLTVT.

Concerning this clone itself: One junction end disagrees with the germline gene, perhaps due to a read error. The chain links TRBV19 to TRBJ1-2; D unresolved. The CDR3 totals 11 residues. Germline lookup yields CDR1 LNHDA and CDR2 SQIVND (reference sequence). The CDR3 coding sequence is TGTGCCAGTAGTTTCAACTCTGGCTACACCTTC. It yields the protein CASSFNSGYTF.

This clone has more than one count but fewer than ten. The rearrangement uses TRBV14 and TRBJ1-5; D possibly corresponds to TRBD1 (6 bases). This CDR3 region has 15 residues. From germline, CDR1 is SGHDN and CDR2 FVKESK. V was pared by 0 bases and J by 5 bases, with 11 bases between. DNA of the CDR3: TGTGCCAGCAGCCAAGAAGGGTCAGGGGATCAGCCCCAGCATTTT. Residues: CASSQEGSGDQPQHF. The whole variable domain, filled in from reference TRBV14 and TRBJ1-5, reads EAGVTQFPSHSVIEKGQTVTLRCDPISGHDNLYWYRRVMGKEIKFLLHFVKESKQDESGMPNNRFLAERTGGTYSTLKVQPAELEDSGVYFCASSQEGSGDQPQHFGDGTRLSIL.

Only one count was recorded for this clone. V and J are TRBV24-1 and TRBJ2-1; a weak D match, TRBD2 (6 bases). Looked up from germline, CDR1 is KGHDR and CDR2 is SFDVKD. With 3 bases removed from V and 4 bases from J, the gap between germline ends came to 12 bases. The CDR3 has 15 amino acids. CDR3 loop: CATSDGGLVYNEQFF. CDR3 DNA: TGTGCCACCAGTGATGGGGGACTGGTGTACAATGAGCAGTTCTTC.

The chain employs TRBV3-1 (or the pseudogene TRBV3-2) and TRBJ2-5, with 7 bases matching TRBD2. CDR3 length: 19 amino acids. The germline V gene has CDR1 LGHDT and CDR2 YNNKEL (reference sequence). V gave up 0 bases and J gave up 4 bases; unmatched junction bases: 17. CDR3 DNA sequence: TGTGCCAGCAGCCAAGAGTACGGAAAGACAGCGGGACTGACAGAGACCCAGTACTTC. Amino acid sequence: CASSQEYGKTAGLTETQYF.

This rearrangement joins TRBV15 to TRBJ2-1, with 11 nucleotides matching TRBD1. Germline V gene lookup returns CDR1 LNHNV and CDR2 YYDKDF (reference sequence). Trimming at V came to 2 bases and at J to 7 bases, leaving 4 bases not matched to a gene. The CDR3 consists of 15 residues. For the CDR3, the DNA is TGTGCCACCAGCAGACCCGGGACAGGGGGGAATGAGCAGTTCTTC. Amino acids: CATSRPGTGGNEQFF. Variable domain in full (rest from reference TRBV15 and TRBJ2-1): DAMVIQNPRYQVTQFGKPVTLSCSQTLNHNVMYWYQQKSSQAPKLLFHYYDKDFNNEADTPDNFQSRRPNTSFCFLDIRSPGLGDTAMYLCATSRPGTGGNEQFFGPGTRLTVL.

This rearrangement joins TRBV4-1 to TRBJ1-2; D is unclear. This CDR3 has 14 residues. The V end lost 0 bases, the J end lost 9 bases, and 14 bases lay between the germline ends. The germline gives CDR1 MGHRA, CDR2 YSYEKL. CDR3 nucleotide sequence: TGCGCCAGCAGCCAAGATCACGAGGGTCCTAGCTACACCTTC. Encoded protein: CASSQDHEGPSYTF.

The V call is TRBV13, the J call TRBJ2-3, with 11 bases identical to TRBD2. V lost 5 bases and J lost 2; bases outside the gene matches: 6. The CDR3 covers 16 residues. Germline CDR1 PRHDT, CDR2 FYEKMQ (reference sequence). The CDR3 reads CASSTIAGGDTDTQYF. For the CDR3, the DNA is TGTGCCAGCAGCACAATAGCGGGAGGGGACACAGATACGCAGTATTTT. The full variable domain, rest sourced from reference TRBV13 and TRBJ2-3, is AAGVIQSPRHLIKEKRETATLKCYPIPRHDTVYWYQQGPGQDPQFLISFYEKMQSDKGSIPDRFSAQQFSDYHSELNMSSLELGDSALYFCASSTIAGGDTDTQYFGPGTRLTVL.

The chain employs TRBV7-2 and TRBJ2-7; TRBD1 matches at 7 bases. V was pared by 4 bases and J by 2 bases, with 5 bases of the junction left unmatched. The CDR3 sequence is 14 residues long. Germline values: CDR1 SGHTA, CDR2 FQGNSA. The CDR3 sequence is CASSSRQGPYEQYF. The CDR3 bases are TGTGCCAGCAGCTCGAGACAGGGACCCTACGAGCAGTACTTC.

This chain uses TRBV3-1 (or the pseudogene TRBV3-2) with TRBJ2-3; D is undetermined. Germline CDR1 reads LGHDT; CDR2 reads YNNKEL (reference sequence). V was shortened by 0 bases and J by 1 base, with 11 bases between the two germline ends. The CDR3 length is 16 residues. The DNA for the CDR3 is TGTGCCAGCAGCCAAGATTCCCCCACGGGCACAGATACGCAGTATTTT. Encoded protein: CASSQDSPTGTDTQYF.

The CDR3 DNA follows: TGTGCCAGCAGTGAGGGGGCCTTCCCAGATACGCAGTATTTT. This translates into CASSEGAFPDTQYF. The chain recombines TRBV6-1 with TRBJ2-3, with a weak D call TRBD1 (6 bases). Per the germline V gene, CDR1 is MNHNS and CDR2 is SASEGT. The length of the CDR3 is 14 residues. Between the trimmed V and J ends, which lost 3 bases and 4 bases, there was a span of 11 bases.

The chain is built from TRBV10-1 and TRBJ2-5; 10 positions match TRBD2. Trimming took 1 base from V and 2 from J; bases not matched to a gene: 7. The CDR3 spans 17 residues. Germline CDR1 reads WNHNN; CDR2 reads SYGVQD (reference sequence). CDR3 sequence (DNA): TGCGCCAGCAGTGAGTATGGAACTAGCGGGAAACAAGAGACCCAGTACTTC. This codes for CASSEYGTSGKQETQYF.

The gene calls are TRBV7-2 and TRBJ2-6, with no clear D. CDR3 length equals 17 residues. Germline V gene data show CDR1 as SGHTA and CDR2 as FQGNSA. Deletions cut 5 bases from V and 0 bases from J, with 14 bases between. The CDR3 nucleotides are TGTGCCAGCAGCCCCGGGTGGCGGCGCTCTGGGGCCAACGTCCTGACTTTC. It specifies CASSPGWRRSGANVLTF.

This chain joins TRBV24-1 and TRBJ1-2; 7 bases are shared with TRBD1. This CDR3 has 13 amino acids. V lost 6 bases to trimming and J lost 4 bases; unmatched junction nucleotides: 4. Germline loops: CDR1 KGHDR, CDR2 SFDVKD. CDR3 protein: CATSTGTAYGYTF. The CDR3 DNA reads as TGTGCCACCAGTACCGGGACAGCCTATGGCTACACCTTC.